These 16 T cell receptor beta chains share one sample of origin, sequenced in a study of blood T cell repertoires in COVID-19. The assay was immunoSEQ multiplex PCR, and TCRdb's table has in-frame clones only and misses some. The table has more than 85,000 clones, roughly 85% seen once. Sequencing was carried out using peripheral blood. The receptors were sampled from a middle-aged man with active COVID-19.

The CDR3: CASSLVREQFF. The CDR3 DNA reads as TGTGCCAGCAGTTTAGTACGGGAGCAGTTCTTC. The chain combines TRBV12-3 or TRBV12-4 with TRBJ2-1; D unresolved. V gave up 1 base and J gave up 10 bases, with 5 bases separating them. The CDR3 is made up of 11 amino acids.

This clone has only one observation. This chain joins TRBV19 and TRBJ2-7, with TRBD1 matching over 7 bases. Germline CDR1 LNHDA, CDR2 SQIVND (reference sequence). The CDR3 has 13 amino acids. J gave up 3 bases and V 3 bases, and 2 bases lay outside the gene matches. CDR3 coding DNA: TGTGCCAGTAGTATCCCAGGGGGCTACGAGCAGTACTTC. Translated, it gives CASSIPGGYEQYF. The full variable domain, its missing parts supplied by reference TRBV19 and TRBJ2-7, is DGGITQSPKYLFRKEGQNVTLSCEQNLNHDAMYWYRQDPGQGLRLIYYSQIVNDFQKGDIAEGYSVSREKKESFPLTVTSAQKNPTAFYLCASSIPGGYEQYFGPGTRLTVT.

This clone was picked up one time. V and J are TRBV19 and TRBJ1-4, with D possibly being TRBD1 (5 bases). V shed 4 bases and J shed 3 bases, with 15 bases lying between them. Germline V lookup: CDR1 LNHDA, CDR2 SQIVND (reference sequence). This CDR3 has 16 residues. The CDR3 DNA sequence: TGTGCCAGTAGTAACGGCGGGGCAGGACCTAATGAAAAACTGTTTTTT. Its translation is CASSNGGAGPNEKLFF.

J is TRBJ1-2 and V is TRBV6-5, with a possible D match to TRBD1 (5 bases). Trimming removed 2 bases at V and 4 bases at J, with 17 bases between. Germline V gives CDR1 MNHEY, CDR2 SVGAGI. The CDR3 is 16 amino acids. CDR3: CASSYIGGGMGYGYTF. In nucleotides, the CDR3 is TGTGCCAGCAGTTACATCGGTGGGGGGATGGGCTATGGCTACACCTTC.

The V and J genes are TRBV10-3 and TRBJ2-3; TRBD1 agrees at 9 bases. J gave up 0 bases and V 0 bases, and 7 bases lay outside the gene matches. Germline CDR1 is ENHRY and CDR2 is SYGVKD. CDR3 length: 18 residues. Written as DNA, the CDR3 is TGTGCCATCAGTGAGTCACAGGGACAGGGTACTAGCACAGATACGCAGTATTTT. It is translated as CAISESQGQGTSTDTQYF.

The chain carries TRBV19 and TRBJ2-5; D is possibly TRBD1 (8 bases). Trimming took off 5 bases at V and 5 bases at J, with 15 bases between the two ends. The CDR3 sequence is 14 residues long. Germline V gene lookup returns CDR1 LNHDA and CDR2 SQIVND (reference sequence). CDR3: CASSPNRGGETQYF. The CDR3 DNA is TGTGCCAGTAGTCCTAACAGGGGGGGGGAGACCCAGTACTTC.

This rearrangement joins TRBV15 to TRBJ1-5; 9 nucleotides agree with TRBD1. Trimming cost V 4 bases and J 7 bases; bases outside gene matches: 5. Germline V CDR1 and CDR2: LNHNV, YYDKDF (reference sequence). The CDR3 has 14 amino acids. The CDR3 DNA is TGTGCCACCAGCATGGACAGGGGAGGGCAGCCCCAGCATTTT. This sequence encodes CATSMDRGGQPQHF. The complete variable domain, with remaining parts taken from reference TRBV15 and TRBJ1-5, reads DAMVIQNPRYQVTQFGKPVTLSCSQTLNHNVMYWYQQKSSQAPKLLFHYYDKDFNNEADTPDNFQSRRPNTSFCFLDIRSPGLGDTAMYLCATSMDRGGQPQHFGDGTRLSIL.

The V call is TRBV7-6, the J call TRBJ2-7; TRBD2 matches at 8 bases. The J segment lost 1 base and the V segment lost 5 bases, leaving 7 bases of the junction unmatched. CDR3 size: 15 residues. Germline CDR1 and CDR2: SGHVS and FNYEAQ. CDR3 amino acids: CASSRQAGVSYEQYF. In DNA, the CDR3 is TGTGCCAGCAGCCGACAAGCGGGAGTGTCCTACGAGCAGTACTTC.

This clone was detected a few times. The chain joins TRBV30 to TRBJ2-7; tentatively, D is TRBD2 (5 bases). Trimming left V 5 bases short and J 7 bases short, with 21 bases between. This CDR3 spans 14 amino acids. CDR1 GTSNPN and CDR2 SVGIG come from the germline V gene (reference sequence). CDR3 nucleotide sequence: TGTGCCTGGGAGAAAATTTCCACCGGAGGAGAGCAGTACTTC. Translating gives CAWEKISTGGEQYF.

This sequence joins TRBV11-2 and TRBJ1-1, with D possibly TRBD1 on 6 matching bases. The CDR3 runs to 14 residues. The V end lost 4 bases, the J end lost 9 bases, and 18 bases lay between the germline ends. In germline, CDR1 is SGHAT, CDR2 FQNNGV. CDR3 protein: CASSSNSRGLQAFF. The CDR3 DNA follows: TGTGCCAGCAGCTCAAATAGCAGGGGCCTTCAAGCTTTCTTT.

V and J are TRBV30 and TRBJ1-1; the D is unclear. Trimming left V 4 bases short and J 5 bases short, with 8 bases between. The CDR3 is 11 amino acids. Germline V gene data show CDR1 as GTSNPN and CDR2 as SVGIG (reference sequence). In nucleotides, the CDR3 is TGTGCCTGGACCGGGAGGACTGAAGCTTTCTTT. Its protein is CAWTGRTEAFF.

The V gene is TRBV18, the J gene TRBJ1-4, with no clear D. The CDR3 extends over 13 amino acids. Germline V gene lookup returns CDR1 KGHSH and CDR2 LQKENI. Trimming removed 2 bases from V and 7 bases from J, with 8 bases in between. The CDR3 DNA is TGTGCCAGCTCACCAAACGAGGCTGAAAAACTGTTTTTT. Translated, it gives CASSPNEAEKLFF.

This chain uses TRBV9 with TRBJ1-1; 8 bases match TRBD1. CDR3 length equals 15 residues. From germline, CDR1 is SGDLS and CDR2 YYNGEE. Germline trimming cut 0 bases from V and 2 bases from J; bases unmatched to any gene: 3. The CDR3 loop is CASSVGPGGNTEAFF. The CDR3 nucleotides read TGTGCCAGCAGCGTAGGACCAGGGGGCAACACTGAAGCTTTCTTT.

The chain joins TRBV25-1 to TRBJ1-6, with a possible D match to TRBD1 (6 bases). Deletions cut 0 bases from V and 7 bases from J, with 13 bases between. This CDR3 is 16 amino acids long. The germline gives CDR1 MGHDK, CDR2 SYGVNS. This chain's CDR3 is CASSEYGGGENSPLHF. The CDR3 DNA reads as TGTGCCAGCAGTGAATATGGGGGGGGCGAGAATTCACCCCTCCACTTT.

The chain joins TRBV6-6 to TRBJ1-3; D is unresolved. The CDR3 sequence is 16 residues long. Germline V gene sequence: CDR1 MNHNY, CDR2 SVGAGI (reference sequence). Between the trimmed V and J ends, which lost 4 bases and 4 bases, there was a span of 17 bases. DNA for the CDR3: TGTGCCAGCAGTTTTCTTAGGCAGGCGACAGGAAACACCATATATTTT. Translation: CASSFLRQATGNTIYF.

The chain couples TRBV3-1 (or the pseudogene TRBV3-2) to TRBJ1-2; D is possibly TRBD1 (6 bases). With 1 base removed from V and 5 bases from J, the gap between germline ends came to 17 bases. This CDR3 has 16 amino acids. Germline CDR1 reads LGHDT; CDR2 reads YNNKEL (reference sequence). CDR3 loop: CASSQGGAPGRYGYTF. The DNA of the CDR3 is TGTGCCAGCAGCCAAGGGGGGGCACCCGGGAGGTATGGCTACACCTTC.